Reported below is one T cell receptor (beta chain). The time point denotes: cycle 4 day 1 (C4D1), after six to seven weeks of nivolumab. Every patient relapsed after autologous stem cell transplantation, and brentuximab vedotin exposure varied. The investigators isolated CD8+ T cells from thawed PBMCs using magnetic negative selection. Germline-derived CDR1 and CDR2 are SGHVS and FNYEAQ. J lost 5 bases, V lost 5 bases, and 8 bases had no gene match. The CDR3 runs to 14 residues. This record belongs to a study of PD-1 blockade in classical Hodgkin lymphoma. Generated by immunoSEQ multiplex PCR, the TCRdb table keeps only in-frame clones and is missing some. The sample lists about 19,000 clones; less than 90% were seen once.

This TCR was sampled from a human donor with classical Hodgkin lymphoma. The chain couples TRBV7-6 to TRBJ1-1, with 7 bases matching TRBD1. This specimen consisted of CD8+ T cells from blood, obtained before the fourth cycle of nivolumab. In nucleotides, the CDR3 is TGTGCCAGCAGCGGGACAGCGAGGGGTACTGAAGCTTTCTTT. It specifies CASSGTARGTEAFF.